This T cell receptor (beta chain) is drawn from a study of cytomegalovirus exposure and HLA in healthy donors. Study conclusions and caveats: Using a false discovery rate of 0.05, a later analysis showed that approximately 17,000 TCR beta sequences were associated with HLA alleles.

Comments on this clone: Its antigen is not known.

Germline trimming cut 5 bases from V and 5 bases from J; bases unmatched to any gene: 12. The CDR3 extends over 16 amino acids. Per germline, CDR1 LNHNV and CDR2 YYDKDF (reference sequence). PCR primers comprised 60 Vbeta and 13 Jbeta primers. The protocol was immunoSEQ multiplex PCR, while the TCRdb copy is restricted to in-frame clones and leaves out a portion. Here the sample spans fewer than 110,000 clones, approximately 75% being singletons. The clonotype originates from a woman aged 35 to 49 in good health and CMV-seronegative. The gene calls are TRBV15 and TRBJ2-7; 10 bases match TRBD1. The sequenced sample was PBMCs. The CDR3 region is CATSPFPGTGVDEQYF. The CDR3 coding sequence is TGTGCCACCAGCCCCTTTCCCGGGACAGGGGTTGACGAGCAGTACTTC.